Listed below are T cell receptor beta chains from one sample, sequenced in a study of blood T cell repertoires in COVID-19. Clones were read by immunoSEQ multiplex PCR, and TCRdb kept only the in-frame ones, dropping some. This sample has under 200,000 clones, with roughly 86% found just once. Sequenced material: PBMCs or T cells enriched from blood (not recorded which). The receptors were sampled from a man in his forties or fifties with acute COVID-19. The CDR3 runs from the conserved cysteine through the conserved F or W. The D gene is left open where the match is weak. Expanded clones get a size class; other rows say once, few or many, or leave the size out.

J gene,V gene,clone size,D gene,CDR3 protein,CDR3 DNA
TRBJ2-7,TRBV5-5,few,NA,CASSSYRNIYEQYF,TGTGCCAGCAGCTCCTACAGGAATATCTACGAGCAGTACTTC
TRBJ2-7,TRBV10-1,NA,NA,CASATGGGSISEQYF,TGCGCCAGCGCCACAGGGGGAGGGAGTATCAGCGAGCAGTACTTC
TRBJ1-5,TRBV19,NA,NA,CASDGQNNQPQHF,TGTGCCAGCGATGGCCAGAACAATCAGCCCCAGCATTTT
TRBJ1-1,TRBV2,NA,TRBD1,CASSATGGITEAFF,TGTGCCAGCAGTGCAACAGGGGGTATCACTGAAGCTTTCTTT
TRBJ2-7,TRBV9,NA,NA,CASSVGGETPYEQYF,TGTGCCAGCAGCGTAGGAGGAGAAACTCCCTACGAGCAGTACTTC
TRBJ2-7,TRBV18,once,NA,CASSPNNEQYF,TGTGCCAGCTCACCGAACAACGAGCAGTACTTC
TRBJ1-1,TRBV7-9,few,NA,CASSLQGQNTEAFF,TGTGCCAGCAGCTTACAGGGGCAGAACACTGAAGCTTTCTTT
TRBJ2-7,TRBV5-8,NA,TRBD1,CASSRQGYEQYF,TGTGCCAGCTCGAGACAGGGATACGAGCAGTACTTC
TRBJ1-2,TRBV19,NA,NA,CASSATNYGYTF,TGTGCCAGTAGTGCGACTAACTATGGCTACACCTTC
TRBJ2-7,TRBV27,NA,TRBD1,CASSVLTGGLSYEQYF,TGTGCCAGCAGTGTATTAACAGGGGGACTGTCCTACGAGCAGTACTTC
TRBJ2-7,TRBV7-8,once,TRBD2,CASSLARLTSGLSYEQYF,TGTGCCAGCAGCTTAGCCCGCCTGACTAGCGGGCTTAGCTACGAGCAGTACTTC
TRBJ2-7,TRBV6-5,once,TRBD2,CASMPGRAYGEQYF,TGTGCCAGCATGCCCGGGAGGGCGTACGGCGAGCAGTACTTC
TRBJ1-5,TRBV6-5,NA,TRBD1,CASTRNQGAGQPQHF,TGTGCCAGCACTCGGAACCAGGGGGCGGGACAGCCCCAGCATTTT
TRBJ2-3,TRBV7-2,once,TRBD1,CASSRDRTDTQYF,TGTGCCAGCAGCCGGGACAGGACCGATACGCAGTATTTT
TRBJ2-1,TRBV10-3,NA,NA,CAISESASSYNEQFF,TGTGCCATCAGTGAGTCTGCTAGCTCCTACAATGAGCAGTTCTTC
TRBJ2-2,TRBV7-3,NA,TRBD2,CASSPQLAGGPGGELFF,TGTGCCAGCAGCCCGCAACTAGCGGGAGGGCCGGGCGGGGAGCTGTTTTTT
TRBJ1-1,TRBV28,NA,NA,CALTGGMNTEAFF,TGTGCCCTGACGGGCGGGATGAACACTGAAGCTTTCTTT
TRBJ1-5,TRBV7-2,NA,NA,CASSPRPGQPQHF,TGTGCCAGCAGCCCGCGGCCGGGGCAGCCCCAGCATTTT
TRBJ1-2,TRBV27,NA,NA,CASSTNGVQGGYTF,TGTGCCAGCAGCACCAACGGGGTTCAAGGTGGCTACACCTTC
TRBJ1-5,TRBV19,NA,TRBD1,CASSRQGVQPQHF,TGTGCCAGTAGTCGGCAGGGGGTCCAGCCCCAGCATTTT
TRBJ2-7,TRBV11-2,NA,TRBD1,CASSLSKGALSYEQYF,TGTGCCAGCAGCCTGTCTAAGGGGGCCCTATCATACGAGCAGTACTTC
TRBJ2-1,TRBV11-2,NA,TRBD2,CASSLGLAGVGNEQFF,TGTGCCAGCAGCTTAGGCCTAGCGGGAGTAGGGAATGAGCAGTTCTTC
TRBJ2-2,TRBV30,NA,TRBD1,CAGGQGGTGELFF,TGTGCCGGGGGACAGGGAGGGACCGGGGAGCTGTTTTTT
TRBJ2-3,TRBV7-3,NA,TRBD2,CASALMALAGGLDTQYF,TGTGCCAGCGCCCTGATGGCGCTAGCGGGAGGGCTAGATACGCAGTATTTT
TRBJ1-5,TRBV28,NA,NA,CASSPRQKSNQPQHF,TGTGCCAGCAGCCCGAGACAGAAGAGCAATCAGCCCCAGCATTTT
TRBJ1-1,TRBV7-9,NA,NA,CASSLAAGRAFF,TGTGCCAGCAGCTTAGCGGCGGGGCGGGCTTTCTTT
TRBJ2-2,TRBV7-8,few,NA,CASSDGQNANTGELFF,TGTGCCAGCAGCGACGGACAGAACGCGAACACCGGGGAGCTGTTTTTT
TRBJ2-1,TRBV19,NA,TRBD2,CASSKGLAGSNEQFF,TGTGCCAGTAGTAAGGGACTAGCGGGTTCTAATGAGCAGTTCTTC
TRBJ2-1,TRBV27,NA,TRBD2,CASSLRGLAGVFGNEQFF,TGTGCCAGCAGTTTGCGAGGACTAGCGGGAGTATTTGGCAATGAGCAGTTCTTC
TRBJ2-7,TRBV7-9,NA,TRBD1,CASSAGTGAQYF,TGTGCCAGCAGCGCCGGGACAGGGGCGCAGTACTTC
TRBJ2-5,TRBV18,NA,TRBD2,CASSQTSGQETQYF,TGTGCCAGCTCACAGACTAGCGGCCAAGAGACCCAGTACTTC
TRBJ1-1,TRBV27,NA,TRBD1,CASSSRGQGAISAEAFF,TGTGCCAGCAGTTCTAGGGGACAGGGGGCGATATCGGCTGAAGCTTTCTTT
TRBJ1-1,TRBV2,NA,TRBD1,CASSLQGTGAPLGNTEAFF,TGTGCCAGCAGTCTTCAAGGGACAGGGGCGCCCCTGGGGAACACTGAAGCTTTCTTT
TRBJ2-1,TRBV6-5,NA,TRBD2,CASSYSGTRWGEQFF,TGTGCCAGCAGTTACTCCGGGACTAGGTGGGGTGAGCAGTTCTTC
TRBJ1-1,TRBV27,NA,TRBD1,CASSYNTGGASLAFF,TGTGCCAGCAGTTATAATACAGGGGGCGCTTCGTTAGCTTTCTTT
TRBJ2-4,TRBV7-2,NA,NA,CASSLSRGPLDKNIQYF,TGTGCCAGCAGCTTAAGCAGGGGACCTTTAGACAAAAACATTCAGTACTTC
TRBJ2-3,TRBV7-2,NA,NA,CASSLGGHSTDTQYF,TGTGCCAGCAGCCTTGGGGGACACAGCACAGATACGCAGTATTTT
TRBJ1-5,TRBV28,NA,NA,CASLQGTTNQPQHF,TGTGCCAGTCTTCAGGGGACTACGAATCAGCCCCAGCATTTT
TRBJ2-3,TRBV5-1,NA,NA,CASSSVRAADTQYF,TGCGCCAGCAGCTCTGTCAGGGCAGCAGATACGCAGTATTTT
TRBJ2-7,TRBV27,NA,NA,CASSPPGRGGEQYF,TGTGCCAGCAGTCCCCCAGGTAGGGGAGGCGAGCAGTACTTC
TRBJ1-2,TRBV3-1/TRBV3-2,NA,NA,CAIGKGYGYTF,TGTGCCATCGGAAAGGGGTATGGCTACACCTTC
TRBJ1-2,TRBV19,NA,NA,CASSNTATYGYTF,TGTGCCAGTAGTAATACAGCAACGTATGGCTACACCTTC
TRBJ1-2,TRBV10-3,NA,NA,CAISEAQTVSNYGYTF,TGTGCCATCAGTGAGGCCCAGACAGTGAGTAACTATGGCTACACCTTC
TRBJ2-7,TRBV29-1,NA,NA,CSVVWSISYEQYF,TGCAGCGTCGTTTGGTCTATCTCCTACGAGCAGTACTTC
TRBJ1-6,TRBV10-2,few,NA,CASSESVTSSYNSPLHF,TGCGCCAGCAGTGAGTCGGTGACTAGCTCCTATAATTCACCCCTCCACTTT
TRBJ2-1,TRBV11-2,many,TRBD2,CASSLELGLASGEQFF,TGTGCCAGCAGCTTAGAACTAGGACTAGCGAGTGGTGAGCAGTTCTTC
TRBJ1-2,TRBV21-1,NA,NA,CASSNRGPENGYTF,TGTGCCAGCAGCAATAGAGGGCCCGAGAATGGCTACACCTTC
TRBJ2-2,TRBV5-1,NA,NA,CASSYSGDTGELFF,TGCGCCAGCAGCTATAGCGGAGACACCGGGGAGCTGTTTTTT